The rows below give T cell receptor beta chains drawn from one sample of a study of blood T cells in healthy people across ages. TCRdb used MiXCR to reprocess the 5' RACE reads, holding one entry per CDR3 protein. The sample consists of about 1.5 million distinct CDR3 sequences, roughly 40% of them appearing once. The sample comprised blood. The source is a woman aged 18-29 years in good health. Each CDR3 is given with its conserved first and last residue. Fields, in order: D gene, clone size, CDR3 length, V gene, J gene, CDR3 protein, CDR3 DNA. A D gene is named only where the DNA matches it firmly. Not all rows give a size; the values are once, few, many and, for expanded clones, a class.

D: NA; size: few; length: 14; V: TRBV10-3; J: TRBJ2-3; CDR3: CAISESARGDTQYF; DNA: TGTGCCATCAGTGAGTCGGCCAGGGGAGATACGCAGTATTTT
D: TRBD2; size: few; length: 16; V: TRBV5-1; J: TRBJ2-7; CDR3: CASSFTGTSGNYEQYF; DNA: TGCGCCAGCAGCTTCACGGGGACTAGCGGAAACTACGAGCAGTACTTC
D: TRBD2; size: NA; length: 18; V: TRBV20-1; J: TRBJ2-2; CDR3: CSARDARGRAANTGELFF; DNA: TGCAGTGCTAGAGATGCACGCGGGAGGGCCGCGAACACCGGGGAGCTGTTTTTT
D: TRBD1; size: few; length: 16; V: TRBV20-1; J: TRBJ2-4; CDR3: CSAPLIGQGAKNIQYF; DNA: TGCAGTGCTCCCCTCATCGGACAGGGGGCCAAAAACATTCAGTACTTC
D: TRBD1; size: NA; length: 18; V: TRBV5-1; J: TRBJ1-2; CDR3: CASGLATGTGVTPYGYTF; DNA: TGCGCCAGCGGCTTGGCAACAGGGACAGGGGTAACCCCCTATGGCTACACCTTC
D: NA; size: few; length: 16; V: TRBV6-6; J: TRBJ2-3; CDR3: CASRPRDLRSTDTQYF; DNA: TGTGCCAGCAGGCCGAGGGACCTTAGGTCGACAGATACGCAGTATTTT
D: TRBD2; size: NA; length: 14; V: TRBV12-3/TRBV12-4; J: TRBJ2-7; CDR3: CASSLSLAQGEQYF; DNA: TGTGCCAGCAGTTTATCACTAGCGCAGGGCGAGCAGTACTTC
D: NA; size: NA; length: 16; V: TRBV6-2/TRBV6-3; J: TRBJ1-1; CDR3: CASSYSLERGNTEAFF; DNA: TGTGCCAGCAGTTACTCCCTTGAGAGGGGAAACACTGAAGCTTTCTTT
D: NA; size: few; length: 16; V: TRBV25-1; J: TRBJ2-2; CDR3: CASSEPGGLNTGELFF; DNA: TGTGCCAGCAGTGAACCAGGAGGGCTGAACACCGGGGAGCTGTTTTTT
D: TRBD2; size: NA; length: 16; V: TRBV27; J: TRBJ2-7; CDR3: CASSLDSGGVYNEQYF; DNA: TGTGCCAGCAGTTTAGATAGCGGGGGGGTCTACAATGAGCAGTACTTC
D: NA; size: NA; length: 12; V: TRBV20-1; J: TRBJ2-3; CDR3: CSARDEADTQYF; DNA: TGCAGTGCTAGAGATGAAGCAGATACGCAGTATTTT
D: NA; size: NA; length: 12; V: TRBV12-3/TRBV12-4; J: TRBJ1-2; CDR3: CASSTSDYGYTF; DNA: TGTGCCAGCAGTACCTCTGACTATGGCTACACCTTC
D: NA; size: many; length: 15; V: TRBV4-1; J: TRBJ2-7; CDR3: CASSQERTGSYEQYF; DNA: TGCGCCAGCAGCCAGGAGAGAACGGGATCCTACGAGCAGTACTTC
D: NA; size: NA; length: 13; V: TRBV10-2; J: TRBJ2-7; CDR3: CASSGGIAYEQYF; DNA: TGCGCCAGCAGTGGCGGGATTGCCTACGAGCAGTACTTC
D: TRBD2; size: NA; length: 15; V: TRBV11-2; J: TRBJ2-2; CDR3: CASSLGIAGTGELFF; DNA: TGTGCCAGCAGCTTAGGAATAGCGGGGACCGGGGAGCTGTTTTTT
D: NA; size: few; length: 15; V: TRBV4-1; J: TRBJ1-5; CDR3: CASSQGGQGYQPQHF; DNA: TGCGCCAGCAGCCAAGGGGGTCAGGGTTATCAGCCCCAGCATTTT
D: NA; size: NA; length: 15; V: TRBV20-1; J: TRBJ2-7; CDR3: CSARGGHGSSYEQYF; DNA: TGCAGTGCTAGGGGTGGACACGGGAGCTCCTACGAGCAGTACTTC
D: TRBD1; size: NA; length: 16; V: TRBV5-5; J: TRBJ2-7; CDR3: CASSLVGTDNSYEQYF; DNA: TGTGCCAGCAGCTTGGTCGGGACAGACAACTCCTACGAGCAGTACTTC
D: NA; size: few; length: 13; V: TRBV12-3/TRBV12-4; J: TRBJ1-2; CDR3: CASSLEGRGGYTF; DNA: TGCGCCAGCAGCTTGGAGGGGCGAGGTGGCTACACCTTC
D: NA; size: NA; length: 15; V: TRBV20-1; J: TRBJ2-2; CDR3: CSATPGLWDTGELFF; DNA: TGCAGTGCTACGCCAGGGCTGTGGGACACCGGGGAGCTGTTTTTT
D: NA; size: NA; length: 16; V: TRBV6-1; J: TRBJ2-1; CDR3: CASSDPSRRSKETQFF; DNA: TGTGCCAGCAGTGACCCCTCTAGGAGGTCAAAAGAGACCCAGTTCTTC
D: NA; size: once; length: 21; V: TRBV6-5; J: TRBJ1-2; CDR3: CASSYLYEPATAFYSSGGYTF; DNA: TGTGCCAGCAGTTACTTGTATGAACCTGCGACAGCTTTCTACTCCTCTGGCGGCTACACCTTC
D: NA; size: few; length: 15; V: TRBV10-3; J: TRBJ1-1; CDR3: CAISEIVGIRTEAFF; DNA: TGTGCCATCAGTGAAATTGTAGGGATTAGAACTGAAGCTTTCTTT
D: NA; size: few; length: 14; V: TRBV5-1; J: TRBJ1-6; CDR3: CASSLQQNNSPLHF; DNA: TGCGCCAGCAGCTTGCAACAGAATAATTCACCCCTCCACTTT
D: NA; size: NA; length: 15; V: TRBV10-1; J: TRBJ2-7; CDR3: CASSESGRTTYGQYF; DNA: TGCGCCAGCAGTGAGTCCGGCAGGACCACCTATGGGCAGTACTTC
D: NA; size: NA; length: 15; V: TRBV7-2; J: TRBJ2-1; CDR3: CASSYGGLTYNEQFF; DNA: TGTGCCAGCAGCTACGGGGGGCTTACCTACAATGAGCAGTTCTTC
D: NA; size: few; length: 14; V: TRBV20-1; J: TRBJ2-3; CDR3: CSASGLVGTDTQYF; DNA: TGCAGTGCTAGTGGGCTAGTCGGCACAGATACGCAGTATTTT
D: NA; size: few; length: 12; V: TRBV6-1; J: TRBJ1-5; CDR3: CASSEGGKPQHF; DNA: TGTGCCAGCAGTGAAGGGGGGAAGCCCCAGCATTTT
D: NA; size: NA; length: 13; V: TRBV20-1; J: TRBJ1-4; CDR3: CSAISGSGEKLFF; DNA: TGCAGTGCTATCTCTGGTTCAGGGGAAAAACTGTTTTTT
D: NA; size: NA; length: 16; V: TRBV27; J: TRBJ1-2; CDR3: CASSPTRQEQTYGYTF; DNA: TGTGCCAGCAGCCCCACACGACAGGAACAAACCTATGGCTACACCTTC
D: TRBD2; size: few; length: 16; V: TRBV24-1; J: TRBJ2-1; CDR3: CATSDSLAGGYNEQFF; DNA: TGTGCCACCAGTGATTCGTTAGCGGGGGGCTACAATGAGCAGTTCTTC
D: NA; size: NA; length: 15; V: TRBV6-1; J: TRBJ2-7; CDR3: CASSEAGEPPYEQYF; DNA: TGTGCCAGCAGTGAAGCTGGGGAGCCCCCCTACGAGCAGTACTTC
D: TRBD1; size: NA; length: 15; V: TRBV7-9; J: TRBJ1-2; CDR3: CASSPGQGNYYGYTF; DNA: TGTGCCAGCAGCCCCGGACAGGGAAACTACTATGGCTACACCTTC
D: NA; size: NA; length: 13; V: TRBV6-2/TRBV6-3; J: TRBJ2-5; CDR3: CASKHSAQETQYF; DNA: TGTGCCAGCAAACACTCCGCTCAAGAGACCCAGTACTTC
D: NA; size: NA; length: 16; V: TRBV21-1; J: TRBJ1-2; CDR3: CASIRSHREKIYGYTF; DNA: TGTGCCAGCATCAGAAGTCACAGGGAGAAGATTTACGGCTACACCTTC
D: TRBD2; size: NA; length: 16; V: TRBV15; J: TRBJ2-1; CDR3: CATSRVTSGSGNEQFF; DNA: TGTGCCACCAGCAGAGTGACTAGCGGGAGCGGCAATGAGCAGTTCTTC
D: TRBD1; size: few; length: 15; V: TRBV15; J: TRBJ2-7; CDR3: CATSRADRDGYEQYF; DNA: TGTGCCACCAGCAGAGCGGACAGGGACGGCTACGAGCAGTACTTC
D: TRBD2; size: NA; length: 17; V: TRBV5-1; J: TRBJ2-5; CDR3: CASSLAGLAGGQETQYF; DNA: TGCGCCAGCAGCTTGGCAGGACTAGCGGGGGGGCAAGAGACCCAGTACTTC
D: TRBD2; size: NA; length: 15; V: TRBV20-1; J: TRBJ2-3; CDR3: CSARDSAGAGDTQYF; DNA: TGCAGTGCTAGAGATTCAGCGGGAGCGGGAGATACGCAGTATTTT
D: TRBD1; size: NA; length: 15; V: TRBV10-3; J: TRBJ1-5; CDR3: CAISRGGESNQPQHF; DNA: TGTGCCATCAGCAGGGGGGGCGAGAGCAATCAGCCCCAGCATTTT
D: NA; size: NA; length: 17; V: TRBV3-1; J: TRBJ2-6; CDR3: CASSRTRGSVKANVLTF; DNA: TGTGCCAGCAGCCGGACCCGGGGGTCGGTAAAGGCCAACGTCCTGACTTTC
D: TRBD2; size: NA; length: 13; V: TRBV5-1; J: TRBJ2-4; CDR3: CASSAGTSNIQYF; DNA: TGCGCCAGCAGCGCCGGGACTAGTAACATTCAGTACTTC
D: TRBD1; size: NA; length: 16; V: TRBV29-1; J: TRBJ1-1; CDR3: CSTGEGAGGGSTEAFF; DNA: TGCAGCACCGGAGAGGGGGCGGGGGGTGGGAGCACTGAAGCTTTCTTT
D: NA; size: NA; length: 17; V: TRBV11-2; J: TRBJ2-1; CDR3: CASTNEGKLRSYNEQFF; DNA: TGTGCCAGCACCAACGAGGGAAAGCTGCGCTCCTACAATGAGCAGTTCTTC
D: TRBD2; size: few; length: 15; V: TRBV7-2; J: TRBJ2-7; CDR3: CASSSVEGLGGEQYF; DNA: TGTGCCAGCAGCTCCGTCGAGGGACTAGGAGGCGAGCAGTACTTC
D: NA; size: NA; length: 16; V: TRBV9; J: TRBJ1-2; CDR3: CASSVGGWGGGTGYTF; DNA: TGTGCCAGCAGCGTAGGGGGTTGGGGGGGAGGCACTGGCTACACCTTC
D: NA; size: few; length: 11; V: TRBV3-1; J: TRBJ2-3; CDR3: CACSLTDTQYF; DNA: TGTGCCTGTAGCCTCACAGATACGCAGTATTTT
D: TRBD1; size: few; length: 14; V: TRBV6-7; J: TRBJ2-3; CDR3: CASSLRQGADTQYF; DNA: TGTGCCAGCAGTCTTCGACAGGGGGCAGATACGCAGTATTTT
D: NA; size: NA; length: 15; V: TRBV6-5; J: TRBJ2-5; CDR3: CASSIRAGSNNEQYF; DNA: TGTGCCAGCAGCATACGGGCCGGGTCCAACAATGAGCAGTACTTC
D: NA; size: NA; length: 10; V: TRBV2; J: TRBJ1-1; CDR3: CASGPLEAFF; DNA: TGTGCCAGCGGGCCGTTAGAAGCTTTCTTT
D: NA; size: few; length: 13; V: TRBV7-3; J: TRBJ1-2; CDR3: CASSFGNSVGYTF; DNA: TGTGCCAGCAGCTTTGGGAATTCGGTCGGCTACACCTTC
D: TRBD1; size: NA; length: 13; V: TRBV10-3; J: TRBJ1-1; CDR3: CAIFGQGMAEAFF; DNA: TGTGCCATCTTCGGACAGGGGATGGCTGAAGCTTTCTTT
D: TRBD2; size: NA; length: 16; V: TRBV7-6; J: TRBJ2-1; CDR3: CASSLTPGAGGNEQFF; DNA: TGTGCCAGCAGCTTAACCCCTGGGGCGGGAGGCAATGAGCAGTTCTTC
D: NA; size: NA; length: 11; V: TRBV11-2; J: TRBJ2-1; CDR3: CASSFHAEQFF; DNA: TGTGCCAGCAGCTTCCATGCTGAGCAGTTCTTC